This T cell receptor beta chain is from a study of T cells in Graves' hyperthyroidism and ophthalmopathy. General study results and limits: Most clonotypes expanded in the thyroid (above 0.001) were also present in blood.

This clonotype appeared many times. The antigen is unknown. Trimming cost V 0 bases and J 6 bases, with 9 bases left between them. This CDR3 comprises 13 residues. The germline V gene encodes CDR1 SGHRS and CDR2 YFSETQ. TCR beta CDR3 region amplification was performed from RNA transcripts. Using the HTBI primer set, a first-round RT-PCR was run on the TCR CDR3. TCRdb fed the multiplex PCR reads into MiXCR, producing one record per CDR3 protein. Here the sample spans 300,000 to 450,000 distinct CDR3 sequences, approximately 17% being singletons. The origin of this receptor is a woman younger than 45 with Graves' hyperthyroidism that later progressed to Graves' ophthalmopathy. This chain joins TRBV5-1 and TRBJ1-2, with D possibly matching TRBD1 (5 bases). Sequences were obtained from blood. The CDR3 coding sequence is TGCGCCAGCAGCTTGGGCGGGGACGATGGCTACACCTTC. It translates to CASSLGGDDGYTF.